This entry lists 23 T cell receptor beta chains sequenced from one sample in a study of cytomegalovirus exposure and HLA in healthy donors. Both 60 Vbeta primers and 13 Jbeta primers went into the PCR. Profiling relied on immunoSEQ multiplex PCR, and the TCRdb table lists in-frame clones only, not all of them. Of about 110,000 clones in the sample, 65% to 80% were seen once. The sequencing sample was made of PBMCs. The receptors stem from a male donor in good health and CMV-seropositive.

The CDR3 loop reads CASSSDRGGTGELFF. CDR3 bases: TGCGCCAGCAGCTCCGACAGGGGAGGGACCGGGGAGCTGTTTTTT. The chain joins TRBV5-1 to TRBJ2-2; perhaps TRBD1 as D (8 bases). V lost 3 bases and J 5 bases, leaving 14 bases between the germline ends. The CDR3 runs 15 residues. Germline V gene sequence: CDR1 SGHRS, CDR2 YFSETQ.

This chain uses TRBV18 with TRBJ2-5, with a tentative D call TRBD1 (6 bases). CDR3 length equals 14 residues. V dropped 6 bases and J dropped 1 base, with 12 bases sitting between them. Germline-derived CDR1 and CDR2 are KGHSH and LQKENI. The CDR3: CASSDRSFQETQYF. For the CDR3, the DNA is TGTGCCAGCTCCGACAGGAGTTTCCAAGAGACCCAGTACTTC.

The chain links TRBV28 to TRBJ2-1; 9 bases fit TRBD2. The trim removed 4 bases at V and 3 bases at J, leaving 7 bases unmatched. The CDR3 is 16 amino acids. Looked up from germline, CDR1 is MDHEN and CDR2 is SYDVKM. The CDR3 here is CASSSRLAARYNEQFF. CDR3 DNA sequence: TGTGCCAGCAGTTCCCGACTAGCGGCCCGCTACAATGAGCAGTTCTTC.

The genes are TRBV25-1 and TRBJ2-1, with TRBD2 matching over 8 bases. The V gene's germline CDR1 is MGHDK and CDR2 SYGVNS. The CDR3 is 14 amino acids. The J segment lost 7 bases and the V segment lost 5 bases, leaving 7 bases of the junction unmatched. CDR3 protein: CASSRGTRGNEQFF. DNA of the CDR3: TGTGCCAGCAGTCGCGGGACTAGGGGGAATGAGCAGTTCTTC.

This CDR3 is CAWSVRGLEQYF. CDR3 sequence (DNA): TGTGCCTGGAGTGTACGCGGCCTCGAGCAGTACTTC. The chain is built from TRBV30 and TRBJ2-7; D not certain. V gave up 0 bases and J gave up 6 bases, with 9 bases separating them. This CDR3 region has 12 residues. The germline gives CDR1 GTSNPN, CDR2 SVGIG (reference sequence).

In this sample, this clone turned up once. The gene calls are TRBV28 and TRBJ2-7; D is perhaps TRBD2 (6 bases). Germline V gene lookup returns CDR1 MDHEN and CDR2 SYDVKM. There are 11 residues in the CDR3. Trimming stripped 5 bases from V and 4 bases from J, with 6 bases between. The CDR3 loop is CASSGRYEQYF. In DNA form, the CDR3 reads TGTGCCAGCAGTGGGAGGTACGAGCAGTACTTC. The full variable domain, its missing parts supplied by reference TRBV28 and TRBJ2-7, is DVKVTQSSRYLVKRTGEKVFLECVQDMDHENMFWYRQDPGLGLRLIYFSYDVKMKEKGDIPEGYSVSREKKERFSLILESASTNQTSMYLCASSGRYEQYFGPGTRLTVT.

The gene calls are TRBV28 and TRBJ2-1; no reliable D call. The CDR3 totals 16 residues. Germline-derived CDR1 and CDR2 are MDHEN and SYDVKM. Trimming shortened V by 6 bases and J by 4 bases, and 19 bases separated the two germline ends. Here the CDR3 reads CASSRVRLTLYNEQFF. The CDR3 DNA is TGTGCCAGCAGCCGGGTACGGCTTACCTTATACAATGAGCAGTTCTTC. The full variable domain, rest sourced from reference TRBV28 and TRBJ2-1, is DVKVTQSSRYLVKRTGEKVFLECVQDMDHENMFWYRQDPGLGLRLIYFSYDVKMKEKGDIPEGYSVSREKKERFSLILESASTNQTSMYLCASSRVRLTLYNEQFFGPGTRLTVL.

The CDR3 bases are TGTGCCAGCAGGCCTTGGGTAGCGGGAGAGGTCGAGCAGTACTTC. Amino acids: CASRPWVAGEVEQYF. The rearrangement links TRBV7-6 to TRBJ2-7; 9 bases match TRBD2. This CDR3 comprises 15 residues. The germline CDR1 and CDR2 sequences are SGHVS and FNYEAQ. V lost 6 bases, J lost 6 bases, and 12 bases stayed unmatched.

This chain connects TRBV4-1 to TRBJ2-1; D gene unclear. The germline V gene has CDR1 MGHRA and CDR2 YSYEKL. This CDR3 is 12 amino acids long. V was cut by 2 bases and J by 7 bases, with 6 bases left in between. The CDR3 nucleotides read TGCGCCAGCAGCCAATTAGCTAATGAGCAGTTCTTC. Translating gives CASSQLANEQFF.

Worth noting for this clone: The sample carries other DNA sequences with the same CDR3. J is TRBJ2-7 and V is TRBV7-2; no definite D call. The CDR3 covers 11 residues. The germline V gene encodes CDR1 SGHTA and CDR2 FQGNSA. V was pared by 4 bases and J by 2 bases, with 3 bases between. The CDR3 loop reads CASSSAYEQYF. DNA for the CDR3: TGTGCCAGCAGCTCCGCCTACGAGCAGTACTTC. Using reference TRBV7-2 and TRBJ2-7 for the parts outside the CDR3, the full variable domain is GAGVSQSPSNKVTEKGKDVELRCDPISGHTALYWYRQSLGQGLEFLIYFQGNSAPDKSGLPSDRFSAERTGGSVSTLTIQRTQQEDSAVYLCASSSAYEQYFGPGTRLTVT.

V usage is TRBV28 and J usage is TRBJ2-7, with TRBD2 identical over 7 bases. Germline CDR1 reads MDHEN; CDR2 reads SYDVKM. J lost 2 bases, V lost 5 bases, and 6 bases had no gene match. The CDR3 contains 14 residues. The CDR3 DNA follows: TGTGCCAGCAGTGGTGGCGGGGGAACCTACGAGCAGTACTTC. Protein: CASSGGGGTYEQYF.

The V call is TRBV15, the J call TRBJ1-4; 10 bases map to TRBD1. The CDR3 spans 15 residues. J gave up 6 bases and V 1 base, and 2 bases lay outside the gene matches. Per the germline V gene, CDR1 is LNHNV and CDR2 is YYDKDF (reference sequence). The chain's CDR3 is CATSRVDRGYEKLFF. The CDR3 DNA reads TGTGCCACCAGCAGAGTGGACAGGGGGTATGAAAAACTGTTTTTT.

The chain carries TRBV5-1 and TRBJ2-7; the D gene is possibly TRBD1 (7 bases). Germline loops: CDR1 SGHRS, CDR2 YFSETQ. V gave up 1 base and J gave up 1 base, with 9 bases separating them. This CDR3 contains 14 residues. The CDR3 DNA reads as TGCGCCAGCAGCTTGCAGGGGGGTTCCTACGAGCAGTACTTC. It yields the protein CASSLQGGSYEQYF.

The gene calls are TRBV18 and TRBJ1-6; D is ambiguous. The CDR3 is 17 amino acids. Trimming removed 6 bases at V and 0 bases at J, with 15 bases between. Per the germline V gene, CDR1 is KGHSH and CDR2 is LQKENI. CDR3 loop: CASSSGPVLSYNSPLHF. CDR3 DNA: TGTGCCAGCTCGTCAGGCCCGGTACTCTCCTATAATTCACCCCTCCACTTT.

V gene TRBV14 combines with J gene TRBJ2-7; TRBD1 matches 7 bases. After removal of 3 bases from V and 3 bases from J, the junction contained 5 bases not matched to a gene. Germline V lookup: CDR1 SGHDN, CDR2 FVKESK. The length of the CDR3 is 14 residues. This CDR3 reads CASSQMDRSYEQYF. The CDR3 nucleotides read TGTGCCAGCAGCCAGATGGACAGGAGCTACGAGCAGTACTTC.

The rearrangement links TRBV11-1 to TRBJ2-1; TRBD2 agrees at 7 bases. There are 14 residues in the CDR3. The J segment lost 7 bases and the V segment lost 1 base, leaving 4 bases of the junction unmatched. The germline V gene has CDR1 SGHAT and CDR2 FQDESV (reference sequence). CDR3: CASSLGLALNEQFF. CDR3 DNA: TGTGCCAGCAGCTTAGGACTAGCATTGAATGAGCAGTTCTTC.

This chain links TRBV19 with TRBJ2-5, with D tentatively TRBD1 (6 bases). The J call may be in error: the DNA end matches TRBJ2-7 better. Germline V gives CDR1 LNHDA, CDR2 SQIVND (reference sequence). CDR3 length: 14 amino acids. The CDR3 loop reads CASSLTGSGYEQYF. CDR3 nucleotide sequence: TGTGCCAGTAGTTTAACAGGGAGCGGCTACGAGCAGTACTTC.

The chain links TRBV6-6 to TRBJ2-5; TRBD2 might be the D (6 bases). The CDR3 totals 13 residues. CDR1 and CDR2 from the germline V gene are MNHNY and SVGAGI (reference sequence). The V end lost 5 bases, the J end lost 7 bases, and 14 bases lay between the germline ends. In DNA, the CDR3 is TGTGCCAGCAGTCCTTCAGGGAGGAGGACCCAGTACTTC. It codes for CASSPSGRRTQYF.

V gene TRBV13 combines with J gene TRBJ2-5, with TRBD2 as a possible D gene (5 bases). This CDR3 comprises 14 residues. V was pared by 5 bases and J by 5 bases, with 15 bases between. Germline V lookup: CDR1 PRHDT, CDR2 FYEKMQ (reference sequence). The CDR3, as DNA: TGTGCCAGCAGCGCAACTAGGGTACGGGAGACCCAGTACTTC. Residues: CASSATRVRETQYF.

The rearrangement links TRBV5-1 to TRBJ1-5, with D possibly matching TRBD1 (6 bases). The CDR3 has 13 residues. The V end lost 0 bases, the J end lost 8 bases, and 9 bases lay between the germline ends. Germline V gene lookup returns CDR1 SGHRS and CDR2 YFSETQ. The CDR3 DNA sequence: TGCGCCAGCAGCTTGGGGACAGCCGAGCCCCAGCATTTT. It yields the protein CASSLGTAEPQHF.

To note about this clone: One end of the junction does not line up with germline, which may come from a read error. The chain uses TRBV5-4 and TRBJ2-7; TRBD2 agrees at 9 bases. The CDR3 totals 16 residues. CDR1 is SGHNT, CDR2 YYREEE, per germline (reference sequence). CDR3 sequence: CASSLGGSGSSLSWNF. DNA for the CDR3: TGTGCCAGCAGCTTGGGGGGTAGCGGGAGTAGTTTGTCGTGGAACTTC. Supplemented by reference TRBV5-4 and TRBJ2-7, the full variable domain reads ETGVTQSPTHLIKTRGQQVTLRCSSQSGHNTVSWYQQALGQGPQFIFQYYREEENGRGNFPPRFSGLQFPNYSSELNVNALELDDSALYLCASSLGGSGSSLSWNFGPGTRLTVT.

The rearrangement links TRBV4-3 to TRBJ2-5; 10 bases match TRBD1. There are 17 residues in the CDR3. Germline loops: CDR1 LGHNA, CDR2 YSLEER. J was trimmed by 5 bases and V by 0 bases; bases with no gene match: 9. The DNA for the CDR3 is TGCGCCAGCAGCCAAGAAGTGGGGGACAGGGGAGAGGAGACCCAGTACTTC. Translated, it gives CASSQEVGDRGEETQYF.

This clone was found a few times. This rearrangement joins TRBV19 to TRBJ2-1; 8 nucleotides match TRBD1. The CDR3 runs to 15 residues. In germline, CDR1 is LNHDA, CDR2 SQIVND (reference sequence). The V gene end was trimmed by 1 base and the J gene end by 8 bases; junction bases not matched to a gene: 7. The DNA for the CDR3 is TGTGCCAGTAGTATAGTCGGACAGGGTCGGGATGAGCAGTTCTTC. It yields the protein CASSIVGQGRDEQFF.